Following are 13 T cell receptor beta chains from one sample sequenced in a study of blood T cells in healthy people across ages. Together with a sample-barcoded 5' primer, a J-beta primer mix was included in a second PCR lasting about 6 to 11 cycles. TCRdb re-called the 5' RACE reads through MiXCR, storing one row per CDR3 protein. Among roughly 570,000 distinct CDR3 sequences, 25% to 30% were seen once, and the ten largest hold around 18%. Specimen: blood. These receptors all come from a woman in her 70s in good health.

The J gene is TRBJ2-1, the V gene TRBV9; possible D gene TRBD2, 7 bases. This CDR3 comprises 16 residues. Trimming took off 4 bases at V and 0 bases at J, with 14 bases between the two ends. CDR1 is SGDLS and CDR2 is YYNGEE in the germline V gene. DNA for the CDR3: TGTGCCAGCAGCTCCGGTGGGGGGGCCTCCTACAATGAGCAGTTCTTC. This translates into CASSSGGGASYNEQFF.

V usage is TRBV20-1 and J usage is TRBJ2-5; D unclear. V was cut by 6 bases and J by 0 bases, with 11 bases left in between. This CDR3 has 13 amino acids. Germline CDR1 is DFQATT and CDR2 is SNEGSKA (reference sequence). The CDR3: CSAEGRNQETQYF. CDR3 nucleotide sequence: TGCAGTGCAGAAGGCAGGAACCAAGAGACCCAGTACTTC.

Only a few counts were recorded for this clonotype. The genes are TRBV12-3 or TRBV12-4 and TRBJ1-5; tentatively, D is TRBD1 (6 bases). The V end was cut by 7 bases, the J end by 1 base, with 17 bases between. The CDR3 loop spans 16 amino acids. CDR3 in amino acids: CASTQRGGGSNQPQHF. CDR3 nucleotide sequence: TGTGCCAGCACTCAACGGGGAGGGGGAAGCAATCAGCCCCAGCATTTT.

The V and J genes are TRBV20-1 and TRBJ1-2; 9 nucleotides match TRBD1. Germline loops: CDR1 DFQATT, CDR2 SNEGSKA (reference sequence). Trimming at V came to 5 bases and at J to 2 bases, leaving 6 bases not matched to a gene. The CDR3 spans 14 residues. As DNA, the CDR3 is TGCAGTGCTGGAGGGACAGGGACCAACTATGGCTACACCTTC. This codes for CSAGGTGTNYGYTF.

The DNA of the CDR3 is TGTGCCAGCGCCACCCGGACTAGCGGGAAGGGGAACACCGGGGAGCTGTTTTTT. Protein product: CASATRTSGKGNTGELFF. The chain joins TRBV12-3 or TRBV12-4 to TRBJ2-2; 12 nucleotides line up with TRBD2. V gave up 8 bases and J gave up 1 base; unmatched junction bases: 11. This CDR3 is 18 amino acids long.

This rearrangement joins TRBV6-1 to TRBJ2-5; 7 bases map to TRBD1. V shed 2 bases, J shed 4 bases, and the junction held 10 bases outside the gene matches. The CDR3 totals 16 residues. Germline CDR1 and CDR2: MNHNS and SASEGT. CDR3 residues: CASSETGEVWGETQYF. CDR3 bases: TGTGCCAGCAGTGAAACAGGGGAAGTTTGGGGAGAGACCCAGTACTTC.

This clonotype was observed a handful of times. An end of the junction differs from the germline gene, which may be a read error. The rearrangement links TRBV3-1 to TRBJ2-1; maybe TRBD2 (6 bases). Germline V CDR1 and CDR2: LGHDT, YNNKEL (reference sequence). The CDR3 spans 12 residues. Here the CDR3 DNA reads TGTGCCAGCACCCACACTAGCTCCCGTCGTTACTTC. It codes for CASTHTSSRRYF.

V is TRBV11-2 and J is TRBJ2-1; 7 bases match TRBD1. Germline CDR1 is SGHAT and CDR2 is FQNNGV. Trimming cost V 5 bases and J 8 bases; bases outside gene matches: 15. The length of the CDR3 is 16 residues. CDR3 bases: TGTGCCAGCAGCAACAGGGGTCGGGGTGGTTCACATGAGCAGTTCTTC. It encodes CASSNRGRGGSHEQFF.

The rearrangement links TRBV20-1 to TRBJ2-1, with 9 bases aligning to TRBD1. The germline gives CDR1 DFQATT, CDR2 SNEGSKA (reference sequence). The J segment lost 4 bases and the V segment lost 5 bases, leaving 3 bases of the junction unmatched. The CDR3 has 13 amino acids. CDR3: CSAQDRGYNEQFF. Here the CDR3 DNA reads TGCAGTGCTCAGGACAGGGGTTACAATGAGCAGTTCTTC.

This clonotype showed up many times. The rearrangement uses TRBV7-3 and TRBJ2-1; TRBD2 agrees at 16 bases. Germline V gives CDR1 SGHTA, CDR2 FQGTGA. Losses at the gene ends were 1 base for V and 6 bases for J; bases not matched to a gene: 6. The CDR3 extends over 18 amino acids. CDR3 residues: CASSLIGTSGGAVNEQFF. The CDR3 nucleotides read TGTGCCAGCAGCTTAATAGGGACTAGCGGGGGGGCTGTCAATGAGCAGTTCTTC.

The chain is built from TRBV7-2 and TRBJ1-4; D unclear. This CDR3 comprises 16 residues. V was shortened by 3 bases and J by 7 bases, with 18 bases between the two germline ends. Germline CDR1 reads SGHTA; CDR2 reads FQGNSA. The CDR3 is CASSLIWSRGGEKLFF. CDR3 bases: TGTGCCAGCAGCTTGATCTGGTCCCGCGGCGGTGAAAAACTGTTTTTT.

This clonotype showed up many times. V and J are TRBV7-2 and TRBJ2-4; tentative D call: TRBD1 (6 bases). The CDR3 consists of 15 residues. Germline values: CDR1 SGHTA, CDR2 FQGNSA. Trimming stripped 5 bases from V and 0 bases from J, with 11 bases between. This chain's CDR3 is CASSVGALAKNIQYF. The CDR3 DNA reads TGTGCCAGCAGCGTGGGGGCCCTAGCCAAAAACATTCAGTACTTC.

This clonotype was picked up a small number of times. The V gene is TRBV20-1, the J gene TRBJ1-2; weak D call: TRBD1 (5 bases). The ends were cut back, 0 bases at V and 4 bases at J, with 12 bases in the middle. The germline gives CDR1 DFQATT, CDR2 SNEGSKA (reference sequence). The CDR3 is made up of 14 amino acids. The CDR3 nucleotides are TGCAGTGCTAGAGAGGGGGGGTCAAGCTATGGCTACACCTTC. Its translation is CSAREGGSSYGYTF.